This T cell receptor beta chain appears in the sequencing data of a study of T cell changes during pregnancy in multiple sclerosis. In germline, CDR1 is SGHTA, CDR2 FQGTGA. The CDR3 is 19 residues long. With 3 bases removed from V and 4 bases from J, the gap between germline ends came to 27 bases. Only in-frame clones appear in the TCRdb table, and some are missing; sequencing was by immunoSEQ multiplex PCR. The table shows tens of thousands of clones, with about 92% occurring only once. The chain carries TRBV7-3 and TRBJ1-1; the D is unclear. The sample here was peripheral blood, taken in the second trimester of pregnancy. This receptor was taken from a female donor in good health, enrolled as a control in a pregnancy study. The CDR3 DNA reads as TGTGCCAGCAGCTTGTTCCCGCGGCGGATTACGATGGGTAGCACTGAAGCTTTCTTT. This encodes CASSLFPRRITMGSTEAFF.